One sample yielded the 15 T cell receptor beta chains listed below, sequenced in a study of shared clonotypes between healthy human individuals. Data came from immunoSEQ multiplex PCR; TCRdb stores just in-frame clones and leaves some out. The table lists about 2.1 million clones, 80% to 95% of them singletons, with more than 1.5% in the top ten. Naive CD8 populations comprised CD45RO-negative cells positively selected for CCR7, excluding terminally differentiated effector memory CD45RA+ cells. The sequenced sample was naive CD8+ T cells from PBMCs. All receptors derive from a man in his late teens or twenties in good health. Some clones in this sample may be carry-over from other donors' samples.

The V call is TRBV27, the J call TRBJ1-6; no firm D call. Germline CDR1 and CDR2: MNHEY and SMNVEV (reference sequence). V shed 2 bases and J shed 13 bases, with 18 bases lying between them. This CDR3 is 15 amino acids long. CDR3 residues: CASSLNGRPHPPLHF. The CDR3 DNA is TGTGCCAGCAGTTTAAATGGACGGCCCCACCCGCCCCTCCACTTT.

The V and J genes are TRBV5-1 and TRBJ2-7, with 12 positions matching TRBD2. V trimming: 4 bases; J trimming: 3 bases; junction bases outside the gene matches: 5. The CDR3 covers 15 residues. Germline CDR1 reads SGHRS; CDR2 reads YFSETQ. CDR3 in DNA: TGCGCCAGCAGCCCGCCGGGACTAGCGGGCTACGAGCAGTACTTC. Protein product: CASSPPGLAGYEQYF.

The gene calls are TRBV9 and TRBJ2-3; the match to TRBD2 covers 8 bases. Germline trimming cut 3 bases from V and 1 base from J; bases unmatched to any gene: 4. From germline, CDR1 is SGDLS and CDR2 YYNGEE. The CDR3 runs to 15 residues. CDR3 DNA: TGTGCCAGCAGCGAGCGGGAGAGTGGCACAGATACGCAGTATTTT. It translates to CASSERESGTDTQYF. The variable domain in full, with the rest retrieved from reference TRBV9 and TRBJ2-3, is DSGVTQTPKHLITATGQRVTLRCSPRSGDLSVYWYQQSLDQGLQFLIQYYNGEERAKGNILERFSAQQFPDLHSELNLSSLELGDSALYFCASSERESGTDTQYFGPGTRLTVL.

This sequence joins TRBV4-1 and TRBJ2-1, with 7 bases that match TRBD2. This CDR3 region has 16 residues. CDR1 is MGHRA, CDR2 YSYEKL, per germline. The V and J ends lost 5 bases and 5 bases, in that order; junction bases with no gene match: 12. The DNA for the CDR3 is TGCGCCAGCAGCTATTATTTAGCGGGCCTTAACAATGAGCAGTTCTTC. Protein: CASSYYLAGLNNEQFF.

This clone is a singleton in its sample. This CDR3 is CASSFRVQGGRDTDTQYF. CDR3 DNA: TGTGCCAGCAGCTTTCGAGTCCAGGGAGGAAGGGACACAGATACGCAGTATTTT. The chain has TRBV11-3 and TRBJ2-3; maybe TRBD2 (6 bases). Trimming removed 3 bases from V and 2 bases from J, with 21 bases in between. The CDR3 length is 18 residues. The germline gives CDR1 SGHNT, CDR2 YENEEA.

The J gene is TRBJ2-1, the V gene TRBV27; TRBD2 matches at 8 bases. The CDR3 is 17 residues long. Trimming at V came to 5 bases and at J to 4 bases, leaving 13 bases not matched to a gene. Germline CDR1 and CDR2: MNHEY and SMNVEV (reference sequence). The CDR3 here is CASSPDPLAALYNEQFF. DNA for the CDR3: TGTGCCAGCAGTCCTGACCCACTAGCGGCACTTTACAATGAGCAGTTCTTC.

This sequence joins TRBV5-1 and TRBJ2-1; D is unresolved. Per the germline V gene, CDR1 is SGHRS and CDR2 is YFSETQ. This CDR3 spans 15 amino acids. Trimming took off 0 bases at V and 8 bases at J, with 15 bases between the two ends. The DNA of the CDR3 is TGCGCCAGCAGCTTGGGGCCGACCTTGAATGATGAGCAGTTCTTC. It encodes CASSLGPTLNDEQFF.

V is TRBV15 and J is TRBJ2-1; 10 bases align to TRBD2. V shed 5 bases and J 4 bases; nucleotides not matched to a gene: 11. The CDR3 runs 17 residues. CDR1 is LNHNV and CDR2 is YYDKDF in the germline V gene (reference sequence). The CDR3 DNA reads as TGTGCCACCAGCGGGACGCCCGGGACTAGCGAGTACAATGAGCAGTTCTTC. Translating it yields CATSGTPGTSEYNEQFF.

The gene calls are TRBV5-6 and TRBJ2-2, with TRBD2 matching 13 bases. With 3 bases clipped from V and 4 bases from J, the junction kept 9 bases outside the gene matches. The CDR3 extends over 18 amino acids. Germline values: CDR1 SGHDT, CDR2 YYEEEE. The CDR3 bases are TGTGCCAGCAGCTCAACTAGCGGGAGGGCCTTAACCACCGGGGAGCTGTTTTTT. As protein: CASSSTSGRALTTGELFF.

DNA of the CDR3: TGTGCCAGCAGTGAATGGGTGGGAGAGGGGGGGGCTGAAGCTTTCTTT. It encodes CASSEWVGEGGAEAFF. The V gene is TRBV6-1, the J gene TRBJ1-1; TRBD1 might be the D (6 bases). The CDR3 is 16 residues long. Germline-derived CDR1 and CDR2 are MNHNS and SASEGT. With 2 bases removed from V and 6 bases from J, the gap between germline ends came to 19 bases.

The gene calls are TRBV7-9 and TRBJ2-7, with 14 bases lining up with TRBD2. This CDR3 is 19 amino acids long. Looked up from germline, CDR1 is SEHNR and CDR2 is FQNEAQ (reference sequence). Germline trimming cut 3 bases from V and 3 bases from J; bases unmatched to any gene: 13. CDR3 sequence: CASSLKEGLAGVGHYEQYF. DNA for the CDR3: TGTGCCAGCAGCTTGAAGGAGGGACTAGCGGGAGTGGGACACTACGAGCAGTACTTC.

The CDR3 DNA sequence: TGTGCCAGCAGTCTAAGGAGCGGGAGTTTAAGTGAGCAGTTCTTC. This codes for CASSLRSGSLSEQFF. The V gene is TRBV27, the J gene TRBJ2-1, with 8 bases identical to TRBD2. The CDR3 spans 15 residues. J gave up 9 bases and V 5 bases, and 12 bases lay outside the gene matches. The germline V gene encodes CDR1 MNHEY and CDR2 SMNVEV (reference sequence).

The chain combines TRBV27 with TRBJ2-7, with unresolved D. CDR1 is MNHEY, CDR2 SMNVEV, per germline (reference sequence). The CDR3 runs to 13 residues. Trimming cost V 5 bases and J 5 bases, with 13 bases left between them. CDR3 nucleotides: TGTGCCAGCAGTCCGCAAACAATGAACGAGCAGTACTTC. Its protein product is CASSPQTMNEQYF.

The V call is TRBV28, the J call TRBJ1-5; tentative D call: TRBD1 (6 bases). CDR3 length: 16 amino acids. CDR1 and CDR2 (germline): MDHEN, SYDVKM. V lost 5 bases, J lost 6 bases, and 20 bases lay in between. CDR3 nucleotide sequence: TGTGCCAGCAGTCCCACCACGGGGGGCGTGGGTCAGCCCCAGCATTTT. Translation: CASSPTTGGVGQPQHF.

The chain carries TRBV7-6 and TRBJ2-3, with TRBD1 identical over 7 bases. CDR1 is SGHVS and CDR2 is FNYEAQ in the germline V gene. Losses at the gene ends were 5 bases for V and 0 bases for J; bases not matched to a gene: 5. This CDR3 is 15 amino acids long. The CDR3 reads CASSPGTDSTDTQYF. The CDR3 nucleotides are TGTGCCAGCAGCCCCGGGACAGATAGCACAGATACGCAGTATTTT.